These 21 T cell receptor beta chains were sequenced from one sample in a study of identifying expanded T cells in peripheral blood. Measured with immunoSEQ multiplex PCR; TCRdb has only the in-frame clones, and not every one. The data contain 80,000 to 90,000 clones, about nine tenths of them seen just once; the ten biggest clones take up about 3%. The material sequenced was blood. Every receptor here comes from a person between 18 and 75 years old in good health.

The gene calls are TRBV18 and TRBJ1-1; TRBD1 is a possible D gene (6 bases). V was cut by 6 bases and J by 5 bases, with 22 bases left in between. The CDR3 covers 16 residues. CDR1 and CDR2 from the germline V gene are KGHSH and LQKENI. Written as DNA, the CDR3 is TGTGCCAGCTCCCCGGACGCCTACGGACAGCCTACTGAAGCTTTCTTT. Residues: CASSPDAYGQPTEAFF.

V usage is TRBV4-1 and J usage is TRBJ1-1; no reliable D call. Germline-derived CDR1 and CDR2 are MGHRA and YSYEKL. The CDR3 length is 14 residues. V lost 1 base and J lost 4, with 10 bases in between. CDR3 nucleotide sequence: TGCGCCAGCAGCCAAGTAGCCGGGAGCACTGAAGCTTTCTTT. Translating it yields CASSQVAGSTEAFF.

This chain links TRBV4-3 with TRBJ2-2, with D tentatively TRBD2 (6 bases). Per germline, CDR1 LGHNA and CDR2 YSLEER. This CDR3 is 15 amino acids long. V was pared by 2 bases and J by 3 bases, with 10 bases between. CDR3 sequence reads: CASSQRLGYTGELFF. CDR3 bases: TGCGCCAGCAGCCAAAGACTAGGGTACACCGGGGAGCTGTTTTTT.

V gene TRBV10-3 combines with J gene TRBJ2-2; 9 bases are shared with TRBD2. After removal of 5 bases from V and 5 bases from J, the junction contained 9 bases not matched to a gene. This CDR3 comprises 16 residues. Germline V gene lookup returns CDR1 ENHRY and CDR2 SYGVKD. The CDR3 DNA reads as TGTGCCATCAGTCGGCGGGGGGGCGCGGAAACCGGGGAGCTGTTTTTT. Its translation: CAISRRGGAETGELFF.

The chain recombines TRBV7-2 with TRBJ2-5; perhaps TRBD2 as D (6 bases). V was clipped by 3 bases and J by 0 bases, with 11 bases between them. CDR3 length: 15 residues. Germline V gives CDR1 SGHTA, CDR2 FQGNSA. Written as DNA, the CDR3 is TGTGCCAGCAGCTTTCGGGGGTCTGACCAAGAGACCCAGTACTTC. It specifies CASSFRGSDQETQYF.

This chain links TRBV5-4 with TRBJ1-1; no definite D call. Germline CDR1 SGHNT, CDR2 YYREEE (reference sequence). This CDR3 is 13 amino acids long. Trimming pared 1 base from V and 0 bases from J, leaving 4 bases between. The CDR3 here is CASSLTMNTEAFF. The CDR3 DNA is TGTGCCAGCAGCTTGACAATGAACACTGAAGCTTTCTTT.

This clone is medium-sized within its sample. V usage is TRBV6-5 and J usage is TRBJ2-7, with 9 bases identical to TRBD1. Germline V gene sequence: CDR1 MNHEY, CDR2 SVGAGI. The trim removed 0 bases at V and 5 bases at J, leaving 5 bases unmatched. The CDR3 runs 15 residues. The CDR3 sequence is CASSYSGTGRNEQYF. The CDR3 bases are TGTGCCAGCAGTTACTCTGGGACAGGGAGGAACGAGCAGTACTTC.

The chain is built from TRBV6-5 and TRBJ1-4; D remains unclear. CDR3 size: 12 residues. The V and J ends lost 4 bases and 11 bases respectively, with 11 bases between them. CDR1 is MNHEY, CDR2 SVGAGI, per germline. The CDR3 DNA is TGTGCCAGCAGTTTCGATAGGGCGAAACTGTTTTTT. Translation gives CASSFDRAKLFF.

The chain carries TRBV7-2 and TRBJ2-5; TRBD2 agrees at 7 bases. Per the germline V gene, CDR1 is SGHTA and CDR2 is FQGNSA. There are 14 residues in the CDR3. Trimming cost V 4 bases and J 3 bases; bases outside gene matches: 5. CDR3 sequence: CASSSRLAEETQYF. Here the CDR3 DNA reads TGTGCCAGCAGCTCCCGACTAGCAGAAGAGACCCAGTACTTC.

This chain links TRBV7-3 with TRBJ2-2; 7 nucleotides line up with TRBD2. The germline V gene has CDR1 SGHTA and CDR2 FQGTGA. Trimming removed 5 bases from V and 0 bases from J; junction bases left unmatched: 6. There are 16 residues in the CDR3. The CDR3 DNA is TGTGCCAGCAGCCCCGAGGGAGGGACGAACACCGGGGAGCTGTTTTTT. It is translated as CASSPEGGTNTGELFF.

V and J are TRBV29-1 and TRBJ2-5; D might be TRBD1 (5 bases). The V gene lost 3 bases and the J gene lost 7 bases, with 12 bases spanning the gap. The CDR3 extends over 12 amino acids. CDR1 is SQVTM, CDR2 ANQGSEA, per germline. CDR3 sequence reads: CSVDSGPATQYF. The CDR3 nucleotides read TGCAGCGTTGATTCAGGGCCAGCGACCCAGTACTTC.

V and J are TRBV9 and TRBJ1-5, with D tentatively TRBD1 (5 bases). This CDR3 has 15 residues. V was trimmed by 0 bases and J by 6 bases, leaving 13 bases between them. Germline CDR1 is SGDLS and CDR2 is YYNGEE. The CDR3 reads CASSVGPGVGQPQHF. The CDR3 DNA reads as TGTGCCAGCAGCGTAGGTCCGGGGGTTGGTCAGCCCCAGCATTTT.

This clone was found once. The chain has TRBV27 and TRBJ2-7; perhaps D is TRBD1 or TRBD2 (5 bases each). CDR3 length: 16 amino acids. Germline CDR1 and CDR2: MNHEY and SMNVEV (reference sequence). V was pared by 5 bases and J by 5 bases, with 22 bases between. The CDR3 DNA follows: TGTGCCAGCAGTAGCTACCTCCGGGACGTAAGCCACGAGCAGTACTTC. This codes for CASSSYLRDVSHEQYF.

The chain combines TRBV9 with TRBJ2-5, with 7 bases that match TRBD2. Trimming took 3 bases from V and 2 from J; bases not matched to a gene: 4. The CDR3 sequence is 14 residues long. Per germline, CDR1 SGDLS and CDR2 YYNGEE. The CDR3 DNA reads as TGTGCCAGCAGCGGGGGAGGGGTTCAAGAGACCCAGTACTTC. It yields the protein CASSGGGVQETQYF.

The table lists this clone with a few counts. This rearrangement joins TRBV30 to TRBJ1-1; D remains unclear. Germline V gene lookup returns CDR1 GTSNPN and CDR2 SVGIG (reference sequence). There are 12 residues in the CDR3. Trimming pared 1 base from V and 1 base from J, leaving 4 bases between. As DNA, the CDR3 is TGTGCCTGGAGTGGGGGGAACACTGAAGCTTTCTTT. Its translation: CAWSGGNTEAFF.

The rearrangement joins TRBV27 to TRBJ2-1; the match to TRBD1 covers 7 bases. Trimming cost V 11 bases and J 5 bases; bases outside gene matches: 15. The CDR3 spans 15 residues. The germline CDR1 and CDR2 sequences are MNHEY and SMNVEV (reference sequence). This CDR3 is CAAWGFRDRDNEQFF. CDR3 DNA: TGTGCCGCCTGGGGGTTCCGGGACAGAGACAATGAGCAGTTCTTC.

The gene calls are TRBV29-1 and TRBJ1-2; 10 bases line up with TRBD1. Germline V gene lookup returns CDR1 SQVTM and CDR2 ANQGSEA. The V and J ends lost 6 bases and 9 bases, in that order; junction bases with no gene match: 10. This CDR3 contains 13 residues. Written as DNA, the CDR3 is TGCAGCGTAGCATATCTGGACAGGGGGAGCTACACCTTC. Encoded protein: CSVAYLDRGSYTF.

The rearrangement joins TRBV4-1 to TRBJ2-2; 10 bases match TRBD2. Germline assignment: CDR1 MGHRA and CDR2 YSYEKL. CDR3 size: 16 residues. Germline trimming cut 4 bases from V and 1 base from J; bases unmatched to any gene: 3. CDR3 in amino acids: CASSPRTSGNTGELFF. The CDR3 DNA is TGCGCCAGCAGCCCACGGACTAGCGGGAACACCGGGGAGCTGTTTTTT.

The chain recombines TRBV27 with TRBJ2-1; TRBD2 might be the D (5 bases). CDR1 is MNHEY and CDR2 is SMNVEV in the germline V gene (reference sequence). The CDR3 runs 13 residues. The V end lost 7 bases, the J end lost 5 bases, and 12 bases lay between the germline ends. CDR3 sequence reads: CASIDPGDNEQFF. DNA for the CDR3: TGTGCCAGCATCGATCCCGGGGACAATGAGCAGTTCTTC.

The chain links TRBV5-4 to TRBJ2-3; the D gene could be TRBD1 or TRBD2 (5 bases each). Germline V CDR1 and CDR2: SGHNT, YYREEE (reference sequence). V gave up 3 bases and J gave up 5 bases, with 10 bases separating them. This CDR3 spans 13 amino acids. Here the CDR3 reads CASSSRGVDTQYF. The CDR3 region has the DNA TGTGCCAGCAGCTCCCGGGGCGTAGATACGCAGTATTTT.

V is TRBV25-1 and J is TRBJ1-1; D gene ambiguous. Germline CDR1 MGHDK, CDR2 SYGVNS. Trimming left V 7 bases short and J 1 base short, with 13 bases between. CDR3 length: 14 amino acids. The CDR3 coding sequence is TGTGCCAGCACTCGACGGGGAAAGAACACTGAAGCTTTCTTT. Translation: CASTRRGKNTEAFF.